The rows below give T cell receptor beta chains drawn from one sample of a study of T cell responses to AZD1222 COVID-19 vaccine. Clones were sequenced by immunoSEQ multiplex PCR, and TCRdb holds only the in-frame ones, with some missing. This table has 70,000 to 95,000 clones, around nine tenths appearing once. The sample consisted of peripheral blood, taken on day 0 of MenACWY control vaccination. Every receptor here comes from an adult in good health. The CDR3 runs from the conserved cysteine through the conserved F or W. D genes are given only for firm matches. Expanded clones get a size class; other rows say once, few or many, or leave the size out.

j_gene	v_gene	abundance	d_gene	CDR3aa	CDR3nt
TRBJ2-3	TRBV3-1/TRBV3-2	.	.	CASSQDVIDTQYF	TGTGCCAGCAGCCAAGATGTAATCGATACGCAGTATTTT
TRBJ1-2	TRBV19	.	TRBD1	CASSVGGTGLDGYTF	TGTGCCAGTAGTGTTGGCGGGACAGGGCTCGATGGCTACACCTTC
TRBJ2-1	TRBV7-3	.	.	CASTISGGQGNEQFF	TGTGCCAGCACCATCTCGGGGGGCCAGGGTAATGAGCAGTTCTTC
TRBJ1-2	TRBV5-1	.	TRBD1	CASSLTGTGYGYTF	TGCGCCAGCAGCTTAACCGGGACAGGGTATGGCTACACCTTC
TRBJ2-3	TRBV5-4	.	.	CASSLDGSHTDTQYF	TGTGCCAGCAGCTTGGACGGAAGCCACACAGATACGCAGTATTTT
TRBJ1-1	TRBV19	.	.	CASSPPGYSMNTEAFF	TGTGCCAGTAGCCCTCCGGGGTATAGCATGAACACTGAAGCTTTCTTT
TRBJ2-7	TRBV11-3	.	.	CASPRSWTYEQYF	TGTGCCAGCCCCAGGTCCTGGACCTACGAGCAGTACTTC
TRBJ2-1	TRBV5-3	.	.	CARSLMIARSSYNEQFF	TGTGCCAGAAGCTTGATGATAGCGAGGAGCTCCTACAATGAGCAGTTCTTC
TRBJ2-2	TRBV10-2	few	TRBD1	CASRQGARGTGELFF	TGCGCCAGCAGACAGGGGGCTAGGGGCACCGGGGAGCTGTTTTTT
TRBJ1-2	TRBV7-8	.	.	CASSSGVGYTF	TGTGCCAGCAGCAGCGGGGTGGGCTACACCTTC
TRBJ1-2	TRBV5-6	.	.	CASSGDSGAYGYTF	TGTGCCAGCAGCGGGGACTCCGGGGCCTATGGCTACACCTTC
TRBJ2-7	TRBV6-5	.	.	CASSYSSRDYEQYF	TGTGCCAGCAGTTACTCTTCACGAGACTACGAGCAGTACTTC
TRBJ1-1	TRBV11-3	few	.	CASSWSGGTEAFF	TGTGCCAGCAGCTGGAGCGGAGGCACTGAAGCTTTCTTT
TRBJ1-1	TRBV9	.	TRBD1	CASSVGTGGGIWTEAFF	TGTGCCAGCAGCGTAGGAACAGGGGGCGGTATTTGGACTGAAGCTTTCTTT
TRBJ2-1	TRBV29-1	.	TRBD2	CSVRLAGDLISTINEQFF	TGCAGCGTTCGACTAGCGGGGGACCTCATTTCTACAATCAATGAGCAGTTCTTC
TRBJ1-5	TRBV19	.	.	CASSERGNQPQHF	TGTGCCAGTTCGGAGAGGGGGAATCAGCCCCAGCATTTT
TRBJ2-5	TRBV11-3	.	.	CASFGLDETQYF	TGTGCCAGCTTCGGACTCGATGAGACCCAGTACTTC
TRBJ2-1	TRBV5-1	.	TRBD1	CASSLGQAPYNEQFF	TGCGCCAGCAGCTTAGGACAGGCTCCCTACAATGAGCAGTTCTTC
TRBJ1-5	TRBV7-2	.	.	CASSLQPARGGGGNQPQHF	TGTGCCAGCAGCCTCCAACCAGCCCGCGGGGGTGGGGGCAATCAGCCCCAGCATTTT
TRBJ2-7	TRBV3-1/TRBV3-2	medium-sized	TRBD2	CASSQVRGGEQYF	TGTGCCAGCAGCCAAGTCCGCGGGGGCGAGCAGTACTTC
TRBJ2-2	TRBV19	.	.	CASSINTGELFF	TGTGCCAGTAGTATAAATACCGGGGAGCTGTTTTTT
TRBJ1-1	TRBV30	.	.	CAWSVDGIEAFF	TGTGCCTGGAGTGTAGATGGGATCGAGGCTTTCTTT
TRBJ2-2	TRBV7-9	.	.	CASSLAGNTGELFF	TGTGCCAGCAGCTTAGCGGGGAACACCGGGGAGCTGTTTTTT
TRBJ2-2	TRBV5-5	.	.	CASSLAKGTGELFF	TGTGCCAGCAGCTTGGCCAAGGGCACCGGGGAGCTGTTTTTT
TRBJ2-5	TRBV27	.	.	CASRGVEGTQYF	TGTGCCAGCAGGGGGGTAGAAGGGACCCAGTACTTC
TRBJ2-1	TRBV7-8	.	TRBD1	CASSGDRLPYNEQFF	TGTGCCAGCAGCGGGGACAGGCTTCCTTACAATGAGCAGTTCTTC
TRBJ2-5	TRBV7-2	.	TRBD2	CASSLGASGGQETQYF	TGTGCCAGCAGCTTAGGCGCTAGCGGGGGCCAAGAGACCCAGTACTTC
TRBJ2-7	TRBV11-3	.	.	CASSADSSRSYEQYF	TGTGCCAGCAGCGCAGACAGTTCCCGCTCCTACGAGCAGTACTTC
TRBJ1-3	TRBV4-3	.	.	CASSPSPGNSGNTIYF	TGCGCCAGCAGCCCGAGCCCAGGTAACTCTGGAAACACCATATATTTT
TRBJ1-2	TRBV10-3	.	TRBD1	CAISEDRGYGYTF	TGTGCCATCAGCGAGGACAGGGGGTATGGCTACACCTTC
TRBJ2-7	TRBV6-2/TRBV6-3	.	.	CASTPTGVPGDEQYF	TGTGCCAGCACCCCAACTGGAGTTCCAGGAGACGAGCAGTACTTC
TRBJ2-1	TRBV14	.	.	CASSPGNTYNEQFF	TGTGCCAGCAGCCCCGGGAATACCTACAATGAGCAGTTCTTC
TRBJ2-4	TRBV6-2/TRBV6-3	.	.	CASSYRAVAKNIQYF	TGTGCCAGCAGTTACAGGGCAGTAGCCAAAAACATTCAGTACTTC
TRBJ2-7	TRBV7-2	once	.	CASSWLATPYEQYF	TGTGCCAGCAGCTGGCTAGCGACCCCCTACGAGCAGTACTTC
TRBJ2-2	TRBV6-4	once	.	CASSGGNTGELFF	TGTGCCAGTAGTGGCGGGAACACCGGGGAGCTGTTTTTT
TRBJ1-5	TRBV10-2	.	.	CASSAQGSNVHRQPQHF	TGCGCCAGCAGCGCACAGGGTTCGAATGTTCATAGACAGCCCCAGCATTTT
TRBJ1-2	TRBV7-2	once	TRBD1	CASSYGTGSGYTF	TGTGCCAGCAGCTACGGGACAGGCTCTGGCTACACCTTC
TRBJ2-3	TRBV6-2/TRBV6-3	.	.	CASSLLGPDTQYF	TGTGCCAGCAGTTTGCTGGGCCCAGATACGCAGTATTTT
TRBJ2-1	TRBV19	.	.	CASNRGIGGRRNEQFF	TGTGCCAGTAATCGGGGTATTGGGGGGCGTCGTAATGAGCAGTTCTTC
TRBJ1-2	TRBV10-3	once	.	CAVQGNYGYTF	TGTGCCGTCCAGGGTAACTATGGCTACACCTTC
TRBJ2-2	TRBV7-2	.	.	CASSLRVANTGELFF	TGTGCCAGCAGCTTACGGGTAGCGAACACCGGGGAGCTGTTTTTT
TRBJ1-4	TRBV3-1/TRBV3-2	.	.	CASSQALREGEKLFF	TGTGCCAGCAGCCAAGCGCTCAGGGAAGGTGAAAAACTGTTTTTT
TRBJ2-5	TRBV29-1	.	.	CSATGYQETQYF	TGCAGCGCAACAGGTTACCAAGAGACCCAGTACTTC
TRBJ1-2	TRBV10-3	.	.	CAISEGSFVGYTF	TGTGCCATCAGTGAGGGGTCTTTTGTCGGCTACACCTTC
TRBJ2-1	TRBV10-3	.	TRBD1	CAISEGAVGTAYNEQFF	TGTGCCATCAGTGAGGGTGCGGTAGGGACAGCCTACAATGAGCAGTTCTTC
TRBJ1-3	TRBV10-1	.	TRBD1	CASSSGTASGNTIYF	TGCGCCAGCAGTTCCGGGACAGCCTCTGGAAACACCATATATTTT
TRBJ2-7	TRBV10-3	.	TRBD1	CAISRTGDSYEQYF	TGTGCCATCAGTCGGACAGGGGACTCCTACGAGCAGTACTTC
TRBJ1-4	TRBV6-1	.	TRBD1	CASRERTGVTNEKLFF	TGTGCCAGCAGGGAACGCACAGGGGTTACTAATGAAAAACTGTTTTTT
TRBJ1-2	TRBV9	.	.	CASSTPPGSGYTF	TGTGCCAGCAGCACCCCCCCAGGGTCTGGCTACACCTTC
TRBJ2-3	TRBV7-9	.	TRBD2	CASSSHSQTGGRKYF	TGTGCCAGCAGCTCCCACTCCCAGACGGGGGGGCGAAAGTATTTT
TRBJ1-1	TRBV28	.	TRBD1	CASSARGANTEAFF	TGTGCCAGCAGTGCCAGGGGGGCGAACACTGAAGCTTTCTTT
TRBJ1-1	TRBV5-6	.	.	CASSLRVGMNTEAFF	TGTGCCAGCAGCTTGCGCGTGGGCATGAACACTGAAGCTTTCTTT
TRBJ1-1	TRBV6-5	.	.	CATAHTEAFF	TGTGCCACCGCCCACACTGAAGCTTTCTTT
TRBJ1-2	TRBV4-3	.	.	CASSQDTTHRRAGYTF	TGCGCCAGCAGCCAAGATACCACACATCGGCGGGCTGGCTACACCTTC
TRBJ2-2	TRBV7-2	.	.	CASSLVGGGHTGELFF	TGTGCCAGCAGCTTAGTCGGCGGGGGCCACACCGGGGAGCTGTTTTTT
TRBJ1-1	TRBV12-5	.	.	CASAGGGKYTEAFF	TGTGCTAGTGCCGGCGGGGGAAAGTACACTGAAGCTTTCTTT
TRBJ1-1	TRBV19	once	.	CASSIGGPKAFF	TGTGCCAGTAGTATTGGCGGACCCAAAGCTTTCTTT
TRBJ2-6	TRBV10-1	.	TRBD2	CASSAGTSGSGANVLTF	TGCGCCAGCAGTGCCGGGACTAGCGGATCTGGGGCCAACGTCCTGACTTTC